What follows are 20 T cell receptor beta chains derived from one specimen sequenced in a study of T cell responses to AZD1222 COVID-19 vaccine. Here immunoSEQ multiplex PCR was the method, and the copy in TCRdb shows in-frame clones only, minus some. Of approximately 200,000 clones listed, 91% were seen once; the top ten hold around 3.7%. Sequenced here: peripheral blood, sampled 28 days after the second AZD1222 dose. These receptors were collected from an adult who received the AZD1222 COVID-19 vaccine.

The V call is TRBV29-1, the J call TRBJ2-3; D is perhaps TRBD1 (6 bases). V lost 5 bases, J lost 12 bases, and 12 bases lay in between. CDR1 SQVTM and CDR2 ANQGSEA come from the germline V gene. The CDR3 extends over 10 amino acids. DNA for the CDR3: TGCAGCGTTCGACAGGCCGCTCAGTATTTT. Residues: CSVRQAAQYF.

This clone was observed once. J is TRBJ2-3 and V is TRBV9; tentative D call: TRBD2 (5 bases). Trimming removed 0 bases at V and 2 bases at J, with 10 bases between. CDR3 length equals 15 residues. The germline V gene has CDR1 SGDLS and CDR2 YYNGEE. The CDR3 loop is CASSVAGILTDTQYF. CDR3 in DNA: TGTGCCAGCAGCGTAGCCGGGATCCTCACAGATACGCAGTATTTT.

This rearrangement joins TRBV7-2 to TRBJ1-1; D unresolved. From germline, CDR1 is SGHTA and CDR2 FQGNSA. The CDR3 runs 15 residues. The V gene lost 5 bases and the J gene lost 2 bases, with 15 bases spanning the gap. The CDR3 loop reads CASSPPSALNTEAFF. CDR3 sequence (DNA): TGTGCCAGCAGCCCTCCGTCGGCGCTTAACACTGAAGCTTTCTTT.

The J gene is TRBJ1-6, the V gene TRBV28; 9 nucleotides match TRBD1. The CDR3 length is 15 residues. In germline, CDR1 is MDHEN, CDR2 SYDVKM. V lost 3 bases and J lost 7; bases outside the gene matches: 4. The CDR3 sequence: CASSLGDRGNSPLHF. The DNA for the CDR3 is TGTGCCAGCAGTTTGGGTGACAGGGGGAATTCACCCCTCCACTTT.

As DNA, the CDR3 is TGTGCCAGCAGCGCCGGACTAGCGGGAGGTCACGAGCAGTACTTC. It yields the protein CASSAGLAGGHEQYF. The chain uses TRBV11-3 and TRBJ2-7, with 14 bases lining up with TRBD2. V was pared by 5 bases and J by 5 bases, with 5 bases of the junction left unmatched. Germline-derived CDR1 and CDR2 are SGHNT and YENEEA. The CDR3 has 15 residues.

In DNA, the CDR3 is TGTGCCAGCAGCTTGGGACTAGTGAGGGATGAGCAGTTCTTC. It specifies CASSLGLVRDEQFF. The chain combines TRBV5-4 with TRBJ2-1, with D maybe TRBD2 (6 bases). Per the germline V gene, CDR1 is SGHNT and CDR2 is YYREEE (reference sequence). CDR3 size: 14 residues. Between the trimmed V and J ends, which lost 0 bases and 8 bases, there was a span of 12 bases.

The chain uses TRBV11-3 and TRBJ2-1; no clear D. V was cut by 5 bases and J by 3 bases, with 5 bases left in between. Germline V gene data show CDR1 as SGHNT and CDR2 as YENEEA. The CDR3 extends over 12 amino acids. CDR3 loop: CASSHNYNEQFF. CDR3 nucleotide sequence: TGTGCCAGCAGCCATAACTACAATGAGCAGTTCTTC.

The V and J genes are TRBV5-1 and TRBJ1-1, with 7 bases lining up with TRBD1. This CDR3 has 14 residues. In germline, CDR1 is SGHRS, CDR2 YFSETQ. V was clipped by 3 bases and J by 0 bases; unmatched bases: 2. CDR3 protein: CASSWTGMNTEAFF. In nucleotides, the CDR3 is TGCGCCAGCAGCTGGACAGGTATGAACACTGAAGCTTTCTTT.

The chain uses TRBV28 and TRBJ1-5, with 7 bases matching TRBD1. There are 18 residues in the CDR3. V lost 6 bases and J lost 0; bases outside the gene matches: 14. Germline assignment: CDR1 MDHEN and CDR2 SYDVKM. The CDR3 DNA follows: TGTGCCAGCAGCCGACAGGGCCCCCTCTCTTATAGCAATCAGCCCCAGCATTTT. As protein: CASSRQGPLSYSNQPQHF.

This chain uses TRBV9 with TRBJ2-7, with 14 bases lining up with TRBD2. The V gene end was trimmed by 3 bases and the J gene end by 5 bases; junction bases not matched to a gene: 1. CDR3 length equals 14 residues. The germline V gene encodes CDR1 SGDLS and CDR2 YYNGEE. The DNA for the CDR3 is TGTGCCAGCAGCGGGGGACTAGCGGGAGACGAGCAGTACTTC. Translating it yields CASSGGLAGDEQYF.

The chain employs TRBV19 and TRBJ2-1; D is unresolved. V was clipped by 3 bases and J by 6 bases, with 9 bases between them. CDR3 length: 13 residues. Germline values: CDR1 LNHDA, CDR2 SQIVND (reference sequence). CDR3 amino acids: CASSMGFGNEQFF. In nucleotides, the CDR3 is TGTGCCAGTAGTATGGGCTTCGGCAATGAGCAGTTCTTC.

The chain couples TRBV10-3 to TRBJ2-5; TRBD2 matches at 9 bases. CDR1 ENHRY and CDR2 SYGVKD come from the germline V gene. The CDR3 sequence is 17 residues long. With 8 bases clipped from V and 5 bases from J, the junction kept 18 bases outside the gene matches. CDR3 DNA sequence: TGTGCCATCTCCGCGCGGGAGGGCCAAAGAGGGAAGGAGACCCAGTACTTC. Protein sequence: CAISAREGQRGKETQYF.

A few counts support this clone. V and J are TRBV5-1 and TRBJ1-1; D is perhaps TRBD1 (6 bases). V dropped 3 bases and J dropped 0 bases, with 9 bases sitting between them. The CDR3 is 14 residues long. The V gene's germline CDR1 is SGHRS and CDR2 YFSETQ. The CDR3 region has the DNA TGCGCCAGCAGCTCAGGACAGATGAACACTGAAGCTTTCTTT. Residues: CASSSGQMNTEAFF.

The rearrangement joins TRBV29-1 to TRBJ1-1; TRBD1 might be the D (5 bases). Germline V gene lookup returns CDR1 SQVTM and CDR2 ANQGSEA. Trimming left V 2 bases short and J 0 bases short, with 16 bases between. The CDR3 runs 16 residues. CDR3 nucleotide sequence: TGCAGCGTTGAATTTGGGGGTGGCAAGATGAACACTGAAGCTTTCTTT. Translated, it gives CSVEFGGGKMNTEAFF. The full variable domain, its missing parts supplied by reference TRBV29-1 and TRBJ1-1, is SAVISQKPSRDICQRGTSLTIQCQVDSQVTMMFWYRQQPGQSLTLIATANQGSEATYESGFVIDKFPISRPNLTFSTLTVSNMSPEDSSIYLCSVEFGGGKMNTEAFFGQGTRLTVV.

This chain connects TRBV27 to TRBJ1-2; D call uncertain. The CDR3 consists of 10 residues. Germline CDR1 is MNHEY and CDR2 is SMNVEV (reference sequence). Trimming left V 5 bases short and J 3 bases short, with 1 base between. The DNA of the CDR3 is TGTGCCAGCAGTCACTATGGCTACACCTTC. Translating it yields CASSHYGYTF.

The CDR3 bases are TGTGCCAGCAGCTCTCAACTAGCGGGAGTACCAGATACGCAGTATTTT. Encoded protein: CASSSQLAGVPDTQYF. This chain uses TRBV7-3 with TRBJ2-3; TRBD2 matches 11 bases. The CDR3 length is 16 residues. Germline CDR1 reads SGHTA; CDR2 reads FQGTGA. V gave up 4 bases and J gave up 4 bases; unmatched junction bases: 7.

V gene TRBV7-9 combines with J gene TRBJ2-2; 8 nucleotides agree with TRBD2. Germline V CDR1 and CDR2: SEHNR, FQNEAQ (reference sequence). The CDR3 is 16 amino acids. Trimming cost V 1 base and J 6 bases; bases outside gene matches: 7. The DNA of the CDR3 is TGTGCCAGCAGCTTAGAATTGGGACTAGTGGCCGGGGAGCTGTTTTTT. Translated: CASSLELGLVAGELFF.

The V call is TRBV7-3, the J call TRBJ2-1; D gene ambiguous. CDR3 length equals 13 residues. The germline V gene encodes CDR1 SGHTA and CDR2 FQGTGA. V dropped 1 base and J dropped 5 bases, with 6 bases sitting between them. DNA of the CDR3: TGTGCCAGCAGCTTAAAGGCGAACAATGAGCAGTTCTTC. Amino acids: CASSLKANNEQFF.

This clone was seen a few times. The chain carries TRBV7-2 and TRBJ2-7; D possibly corresponds to TRBD2 (5 bases). Trimming shortened V by 5 bases and J by 5 bases, and 10 bases separated the two germline ends. The CDR3 extends over 12 amino acids. Germline V gene lookup returns CDR1 SGHTA and CDR2 FQGNSA. Here the CDR3 reads CASSPGWDEQYF. The CDR3 DNA reads TGTGCCAGCAGCCCGGGGTGGGACGAGCAGTACTTC.

The table lists this clone with a few counts. The chain uses TRBV5-4 and TRBJ2-4, with 12 bases matching TRBD2. CDR1 is SGHNT and CDR2 is YYREEE in the germline V gene (reference sequence). V shed 4 bases and J 0 bases; nucleotides not matched to a gene: 2. CDR3 length equals 16 residues. In nucleotides, the CDR3 is TGTGCCAGCAGCAGGGGACTAGCGGGAGCCAAAAACATTCAGTACTTC. This encodes CASSRGLAGAKNIQYF.